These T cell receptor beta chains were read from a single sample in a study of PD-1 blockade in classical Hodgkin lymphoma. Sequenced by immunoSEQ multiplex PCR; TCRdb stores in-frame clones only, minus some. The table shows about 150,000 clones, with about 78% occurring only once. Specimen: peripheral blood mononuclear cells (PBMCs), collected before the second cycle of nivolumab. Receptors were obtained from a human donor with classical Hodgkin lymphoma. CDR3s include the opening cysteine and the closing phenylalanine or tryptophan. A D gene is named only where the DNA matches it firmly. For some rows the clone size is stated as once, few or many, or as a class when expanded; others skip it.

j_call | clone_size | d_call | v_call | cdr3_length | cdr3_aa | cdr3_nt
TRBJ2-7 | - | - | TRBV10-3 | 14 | CAISLDRGSYEQYF | TGTGCCATCAGTCTTGACCGGGGTTCGTACGAGCAGTACTTC
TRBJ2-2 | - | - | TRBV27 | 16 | CASRVGGGSATGELFF | TGTGCCAGCAGGGTCGGTGGGGGGTCGGCCACCGGGGAGCTGTTTTTT
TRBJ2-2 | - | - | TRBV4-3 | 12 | CASSQDRSTLFF | TGCGCCAGCAGCCAAGATCGGAGTACGCTGTTTTTT
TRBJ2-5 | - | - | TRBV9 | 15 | CASSVDSGSWETQYF | TGTGCCAGCAGCGTAGATTCGGGGAGCTGGGAGACCCAGTACTTC
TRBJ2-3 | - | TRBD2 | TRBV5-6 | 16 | CASSRLAGGSMDTQYF | TGTGCCAGCAGCAGACTAGCGGGAGGGAGCATGGATACGCAGTATTTT
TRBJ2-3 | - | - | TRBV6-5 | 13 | CASSYGRGDTQYF | TGTGCCAGCAGTTACGGCAGGGGCGATACGCAGTATTTT
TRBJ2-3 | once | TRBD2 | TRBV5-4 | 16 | CASSFVRGTFTDTQYF | TGTGCCAGCAGCTTCGTGCGGGGGACCTTTACAGATACGCAGTATTTT
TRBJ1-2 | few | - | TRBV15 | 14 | CATSRGGLGDGYTF | TGTGCCACCAGCAGAGGGGGTCTGGGAGATGGCTACACCTTC
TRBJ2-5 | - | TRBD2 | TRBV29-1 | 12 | CSGAGGWETQYF | TGCAGCGGAGCGGGAGGGTGGGAGACCCAGTACTTC
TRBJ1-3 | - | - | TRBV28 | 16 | CASSFFGGQKGNTIYF | TGTGCCAGCAGTTTCTTCGGGGGCCAAAAGGGAAACACCATATATTTT
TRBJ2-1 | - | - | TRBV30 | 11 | CAWSVAYEQFF | TGTGCCTGGAGTGTTGCGTATGAGCAGTTCTTC
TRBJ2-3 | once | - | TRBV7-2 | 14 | CASSLVGVTDTQYF | TGTGCCAGCAGCTTAGTGGGGGTGACAGATACGCAGTATTTT